This T cell receptor beta chain was profiled in a study of T cells after posttransplantation cyclophosphamide. Libraries were prepared by immunoSEQ multiplex PCR; TCRdb keeps only in-frame clonotypes and omits some of them. The sample yields 20,000 to 25,000 clones, without any singletons. Trimming pared 7 bases from V and 4 bases from J, leaving 14 bases between. Germline V gene sequence: CDR1 SNHLY, CDR2 FYNNEI. This CDR3 contains 13 residues. This clone was picked up many times. V usage is TRBV2 and J usage is TRBJ2-7, with D tentatively TRBD1 (5 bases). The receptor's source is a woman aged 55-69 years in good health, CMV-negative, and a related stem cell transplant donor. Sequenced input: PBMCs. CDR3 nucleotide sequence: TGTGCCAGCAATCCAGGGTCCACTTACGAGCAGTACTTC. As protein: CASNPGSTYEQYF.